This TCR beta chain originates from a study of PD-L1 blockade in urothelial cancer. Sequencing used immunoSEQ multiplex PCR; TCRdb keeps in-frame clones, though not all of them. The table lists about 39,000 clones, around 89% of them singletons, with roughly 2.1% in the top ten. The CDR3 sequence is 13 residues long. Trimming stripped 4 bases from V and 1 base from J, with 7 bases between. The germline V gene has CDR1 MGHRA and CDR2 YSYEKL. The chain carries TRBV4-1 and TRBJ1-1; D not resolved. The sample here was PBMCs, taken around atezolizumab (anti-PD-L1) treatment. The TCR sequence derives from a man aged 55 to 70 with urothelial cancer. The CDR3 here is CASSPRGNTEAFF. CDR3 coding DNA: TGCGCCAGCAGCCCCCGGGGGAACACTGAAGCTTTCTTT.